This T cell receptor beta chain is drawn from a study of blood T cell repertoires in COVID-19 (dated by TCRdb to about 2020). About the investigation overall: Collaborator samples came from the United States, Italy and Spain and covered acute and convalescent phases of COVID-19. The prospective study material was composed of cDNA or gDNA derived from T cells, B-cell-depleted T cells, or PBMCs. The dataset comprised deeply sampled blood TCRbeta repertoires from subjects exposed to, actively infected with, or recovered from COVID-19. A freely available public database, intended as a resource for researchers studying the immune response to SARS-CoV-2, is where the repertoires were released. The samples were drawn from the first 160 participants of the ongoing ImmuneRACE study and from some 1,300 subjects provided by 6 global collaborators. The sample metadata nearly always contained a de-identified subject ID, COVID-19 status, age in years and sex. HLA class I and class II types, where available, came from metadata supplied by the sample provider rather than from assay-based typing. Overall study results and their limits: Clinical and demographic metadata were provided uncurated, with the amount varying by source and participant.

Including the terminal cysteine and phenylalanine, the CDR3 comprises 14 residues. Kept here is only the CDR3 DNA, which spans 42 bases and is read in frame from base 1. The germline V gene specifies SQVTM as CDR1 and ANQGSEA as CDR2. V is trimmed back by 7 bases and J by 3 bases, and the junction contains 8 bases that no gene match accounts for. The immunoSEQ Assay, a bias-controlled multiplex PCR, was used to amplify TCRbeta CDR3 regions from genomic DNA. The paper's data handling went like this. The number of nucleated cells in each sample was estimated from the amplification of reference gene primers within the assay. Sequence reads were collapsed and filtered to measure the absolute abundance of every unique TCRbeta CDR3 rearrangement. Productive Simpson clonality was computed per sample as the square root of Simpson's diversity index over productive rearrangements. TCRdb obtained this table from immuneACCESS and retained in-frame rearrangements with V and J assigned. These tables miss some clones; where compared with another copy, unresolved V genes account for less than half of the shortfall, and the remainder is unexplained. That table is the source of V, J and clone size, and D and trimming were worked out from the DNA. Counted in this sample were a few hundred thousand clones; about four fifths of them appeared once. The ten largest clones add up to about 5% of the sample.

Only a few counts were recorded for this clone. The clone's antigen remains unknown. No base-level quality is on record; no much larger clone is a single base apart. Participants in the prospective study were aged about 18 to 100 years, lived in about two dozen United States geographic areas, and enrolled through a virtual design. Cohort assignment in the prospective study relied on participant-reported clinical history from a screening survey and a study questionnaire. Exposed participants had been in contact, within 2 weeks of entering the study, with a person who had a PCR-confirmed or clinician-diagnosed case of COVID-19. Each participant in the prospective study had whole blood, serum and a nasopharyngeal or oropharyngeal swab collected by mobile phlebotomists. Prospective study participants could optionally give additional blood draws and questionnaires over an approximately two-month period. Blood samples from the prospective study were shipped frozen or at room temperature prior to DNA extraction.

Input material: PBMCs or T cells enriched from blood (not recorded which). Recombination joined TRBV29-1 with TRBJ2-7, with 11 central nucleotides matching TRBD2. This receptor was obtained from a man aged 40-49 years who had been exposed to COVID-19. The CDR3: CSGKTGTSGYEQYF. The bases read TGCAGCGGTAAAACCGGGACTAGCGGCTACGAGCAGTACTTC.